This is a list of T cell receptor beta chains from one sample in a study of cytomegalovirus exposure and HLA in healthy donors. Profiling relied on immunoSEQ multiplex PCR, and the TCRdb table lists in-frame clones only, not all of them. Here the sample spans 100,000 to 150,000 clones, around 82% being singletons. The sample was PBMCs. The receptors derive from a man in his forties or fifties in good health and CMV-seronegative. Both conserved end residues are part of each CDR3. The order of the fields is J gene, D gene, V gene, clone size, CDR3 DNA, CDR3 protein. A D gene is named only where the DNA matches it firmly. The size entry is marked missing in some rows and otherwise reads once, few, many or a size class.

TRBJ1-4	.	TRBV14	.	TGTGCCAGCAGCTTATATTCAGGCTGGAATGAAAAACTGTTTTTT	CASSLYSGWNEKLFF
TRBJ1-4	.	TRBV7-2	.	TGTGCCAGCAGCTTAGGCCGACATGATGAAAAACTGTTTTTT	CASSLGRHDEKLFF
TRBJ2-7	.	TRBV7-2	.	TGTGCCAGCAGCGGCTCACATGACAGTACCTACGAGCAGTACTTC	CASSGSHDSTYEQYF
TRBJ2-3	TRBD2	TRBV5-1	.	TGCGCCAGCAGCCCCGGGCCTGTTTCTAGCGGGACCACAGATACGCAGTATTTT	CASSPGPVSSGTTDTQYF
TRBJ2-3	.	TRBV29-1	.	TGCAGCGTTGGACAGCGCCTCACAGATACGCAGTATTTT	CSVGQRLTDTQYF
TRBJ2-6	.	TRBV7-2	.	TGTGCCAGCAGCCCCGGAGTGGCCAACGTCCTGACTTTC	CASSPGVANVLTF
TRBJ1-2	.	TRBV4-1	.	TGCGCCAGCAGCCAAAATAGCCAGGGCAGTGATGGCTACACCTTC	CASSQNSQGSDGYTF
TRBJ1-1	TRBD1	TRBV6-6	few	TGTGCCAGCACCCAGGGGGACACTGAAGCTTTCTTT	CASTQGDTEAFF
TRBJ2-7	TRBD1	TRBV2	.	TGTGCCACCAAAGTAAGGACAGGGGGCATGTACGAGCAGTACTTC	CATKVRTGGMYEQYF
TRBJ1-2	.	TRBV5-1	once	TGCGCCAGCAGCTTGAATCGGGACTATGGCTACACCTTC	CASSLNRDYGYTF
TRBJ1-2	TRBD1	TRBV11-2	.	TGTGCCAGCAGCTTAGTAGGTGACAGGGGCGGCTACACCTTC	CASSLVGDRGGYTF
TRBJ2-3	TRBD2	TRBV7-8	once	TGTGCCAGCAGCTTATCTAGCGGGGGCCACAGGACAGATACGCAGTATTTT	CASSLSSGGHRTDTQYF
TRBJ1-5	TRBD1	TRBV28	.	TGTGCCAGCAGTTTCACGCGGAGCAACAGGGGACGACAGCCCCAGCATTTT	CASSFTRSNRGRQPQHF
TRBJ2-1	.	TRBV29-1	.	TGCAGCGTTAAGATCCGAGGCTCCTACAATGTGCAGTTCTTC	CSVKIRGSYNVQFF
TRBJ2-7	.	TRBV5-1	.	TGCGCCAGCAGCTTGGATGCATCCGAGACCTACGAGCGGTACTTC	CASSLDASETYERYF
TRBJ1-1	.	TRBV27	few	TGTGCCAGCAGTTTTACAGGGAACACTGAAGCTTTCTTT	CASSFTGNTEAFF
TRBJ2-2	TRBD1	TRBV4-1	.	TGCGCCGGCAGCCAAGTCCCCTCGGACAGGGGGTTCACCGGGGAGCTGTTTTTT	CAGSQVPSDRGFTGELFF
TRBJ2-2	.	TRBV28	.	TGTGCCAGCAGTTTCCCAGGGCGCGGCACCGGGGAGCTGTTTTTT	CASSFPGRGTGELFF
TRBJ2-5	.	TRBV29-1	.	TGCAGCGTTGATCGGGGATTCGGGCAGACCCAGTACTTC	CSVDRGFGQTQYF
TRBJ1-1	.	TRBV6-6	few	TGTGCAAGTGCTATGAACACTGAAGCTTTCTTT	CASAMNTEAFF
TRBJ1-1	TRBD1	TRBV7-8	.	TGTGCCAGCAGGGAGCAGGGGGGCTACACTGAAGCTTTCTTT	CASREQGGYTEAFF
TRBJ2-3	TRBD2	TRBV19	.	TGTGCCAGTAAGCCTCGGACTAGCGGGGGGACGGATACGCAGTATTTT	CASKPRTSGGTDTQYF
TRBJ1-1	.	TRBV27	.	TGTGCCAGCAGTTTAGAAACTGGCACTGAAGCTTTCTTT	CASSLETGTEAFF
TRBJ1-1	TRBD1	TRBV18	.	TGTGCCAGCTCAAAGACCCGACTTAGCTTACAGGGGGAGAACACTGAAGCTTTCTTT	CASSKTRLSLQGENTEAFF
TRBJ1-2	.	TRBV27	few	TGTGCCAGCAGTCGGGACAAGACATTCTATGGCTACACCTTC	CASSRDKTFYGYTF
TRBJ1-6	.	TRBV5-4	.	TGTGCCAGCAGCCTCGAGGCGACCTCACCCCTCCACTTT	CASSLEATSPLHF
TRBJ2-2	TRBD1	TRBV18	once	TGTGCCAGCTCACCAGGACAGGGAGAGAGTCGCCGGGAGCTGTTTTTT	CASSPGQGESRRELFF
TRBJ1-2	TRBD1	TRBV5-6	.	TGTGCCAGCAGCTACGGGACAGGGCACAACTATGGCTACACCTTC	CASSYGTGHNYGYTF
TRBJ2-3	TRBD1	TRBV2	.	TGTGCCAGCAGGCAAGGGGGCCTGGCGCAGTATTTT	CASRQGGLAQYF
TRBJ1-2	.	TRBV9	.	TGTGCCAGCAGCGTAGAAGACAAAAACTATGGCTACACCTTC	CASSVEDKNYGYTF
TRBJ1-6	.	TRBV7-9	once	TGTTCCAGCAGCTTTTTCAGGGGCTCCTATAATTCACCCCTCCACTTT	CSSSFFRGSYNSPLHF
TRBJ1-1	.	TRBV7-3	.	TGTGCCAGCAGCACCCGGCCGGGGATGAACACTGAAGCTTTCTTT	CASSTRPGMNTEAFF
TRBJ1-2	.	TRBV5-5	.	TGTGCCAGCAGCTTGGGAGCCACGGTTAACTATGGCTACACCTTC	CASSLGATVNYGYTF
TRBJ1-1	.	TRBV27	few	TGTGCCAGCAGTCCCGGGAACACTGAAGCTTTCTTT	CASSPGNTEAFF
TRBJ2-1	TRBD1	TRBV10-3	.	TGTGCCATCAGTGCAATTTGGACAGGGGGCCTTGAAAGCTCCTACAATGAGCAGTTCTTC	CAISAIWTGGLESSYNEQFF
TRBJ1-1	TRBD1	TRBV28	.	TGTGCCATCCTCCGTACAGGGGACACTGAAGCTTTCTTT	CAILRTGDTEAFF
TRBJ2-2	TRBD2	TRBV29-1	once	TGCAGCGTTGGTATCTCCGGGACTATAACCGGGGAGCTGTTTTTT	CSVGISGTITGELFF
TRBJ1-1	TRBD1	TRBV7-9	.	TGTTCCAGCAGCCCTCCCCAGGGGGCTAGAGCTTTCTTT	CSSSPPQGARAFF
TRBJ1-1	TRBD1	TRBV15	.	TGTGCCACCAGCAGACAACAGGGGACGACTGAAGCTTTCTTT	CATSRQQGTTEAFF
TRBJ2-5	TRBD2	TRBV5-1	.	TGCGCCAGCAGCCGGGGGGAGTACCAAGAGACCCAGTACTTC	CASSRGEYQETQYF
TRBJ1-3	.	TRBV11-2	.	TGTGCCAGCAGCTCAACAGGGATTTTCTCGTATGGAAACACCATATATTTT	CASSSTGIFSYGNTIYF
TRBJ1-2	.	TRBV6-6	.	TGTGCCAGCAGTTACGCGGAGACTAACTATGGCTACACCTTC	CASSYAETNYGYTF